The sample holds many counts of the clone carrying this T cell receptor (beta chain). Antigen specificity is unknown. These data are taken from a study of T cells after posttransplantation cyclophosphamide. General study results and limits: Donor CD8+ memory clones often dominated recipient blood repertoires at later times. Tissue-infiltrating T cells from skin or gut overlapped little with blood T cells.

Treatment was busulfan-fludarabine conditioning, a marrow graft, and cyclophosphamide on days +3 and +4. Germline CDR1 LGHNA, CDR2 YSLEER. The CDR3 is 15 residues long. Trimming took 1 base from V and 0 from J, leaving 8 bases between them. Sequencing used immunoSEQ multiplex PCR; TCRdb keeps in-frame clones, though not all of them. The sample yields some 23,000 clones, without any singletons. V gene TRBV4-3 combines with J gene TRBJ2-3, with D perhaps matching TRBD2 (5 bases). This specimen was PBMCs, taken after allogeneic stem cell transplant with posttransplant cyclophosphamide. The receptor comes from a male patient younger than 30 who received an allogeneic stem cell transplant from a related donor, was CMV-positive, and had no GVHD. The T cells may come from the graft donor. The CDR3 nucleotides are TGCGCCAGCAGCCAAGTCCGGAGGAGCACAGATACGCAGTATTTT. Its protein is CASSQVRRSTDTQYF.